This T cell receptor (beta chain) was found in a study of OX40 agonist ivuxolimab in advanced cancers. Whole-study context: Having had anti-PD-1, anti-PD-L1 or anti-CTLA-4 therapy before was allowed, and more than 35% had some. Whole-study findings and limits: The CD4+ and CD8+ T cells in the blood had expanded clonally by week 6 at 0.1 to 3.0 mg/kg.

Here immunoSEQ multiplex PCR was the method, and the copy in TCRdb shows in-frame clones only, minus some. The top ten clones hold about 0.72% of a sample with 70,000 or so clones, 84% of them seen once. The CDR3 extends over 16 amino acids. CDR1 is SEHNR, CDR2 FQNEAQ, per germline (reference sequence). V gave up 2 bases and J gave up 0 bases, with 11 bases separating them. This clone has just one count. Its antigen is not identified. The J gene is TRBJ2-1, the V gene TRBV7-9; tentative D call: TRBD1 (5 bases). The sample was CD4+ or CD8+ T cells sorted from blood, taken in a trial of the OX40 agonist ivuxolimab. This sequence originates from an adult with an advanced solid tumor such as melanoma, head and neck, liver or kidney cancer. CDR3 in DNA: TGTGCCAGCAGCTTAAGACAGTTCAGCTCCTACAATGAGCAGTTCTTC. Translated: CASSLRQFSSYNEQFF.